Listed below are T cell receptor beta chains from one sample, sequenced in a study of blood T cells in healthy people across ages. MiXCR, applied by TCRdb to the 5' RACE reads, yields one record per CDR3 protein. The data hold 850,000 to 1,000,000 distinct CDR3 sequences, with roughly 51% observed a single time. What was sequenced was blood. Receptors originate from a woman aged 60-75 years in good health. Each CDR3 is given with its conserved first and last residue. D genes are given only for firm matches. Size is stated for part of the rows, as once, few or many counts, or as a class when the clone is expanded.

many TRBJ2-1 13 TRBD1 TRBV12-3/TRBV12-4 TGTGCCAGCAGTTACGACAGGGGCCGTGAGCAGTTCTTC CASSYDRGREQFF
NA TRBJ2-5 14 NA TRBV12-3/TRBV12-4 TGTGCCAGCAGTGGTCGCAGCGGCCAAGAGACCCAGTACTTC CASSGRSGQETQYF
NA TRBJ1-5 12 NA TRBV7-9 TGTGCCAGCAATCAGGGCAATCAGCCCCAGCATTTT CASNQGNQPQHF
NA TRBJ2-6 16 NA TRBV18 TGTGCCAGCTCACCAGGGGTCAACTCTGGGGCCAACGTCCTGACTTTC CASSPGVNSGANVLTF
NA TRBJ2-7 15 TRBD1 TRBV20-1 TGCAGTGCAAATGACCCTGTGACAGGGTACAACGAGCAGTACTTC CSANDPVTGYNEQYF
NA TRBJ1-6 12 NA TRBV2 TGTGCCAGCAGCAGGGTCGCTTCACCCCTCCACTTT CASSRVASPLHF
few TRBJ1-1 13 NA TRBV28 TGTGCCAGCAGTTTATCAGGGAGCACTGAAGCTTTCTTT CASSLSGSTEAFF
NA TRBJ2-7 12 NA TRBV6-1 TGTGCCAGCAGTTTTTACGGTCCCGAGCAGTACTTC CASSFYGPEQYF
few TRBJ2-3 18 TRBD2 TRBV4-1 TGCGCCAGCAGCCTCGGACTAGCGGGAGTTCTAAACACAGATACGCAGTATTTT CASSLGLAGVLNTDTQYF
NA TRBJ2-1 16 TRBD1 TRBV5-5 TGTGCCAGCAGCTTGGTCGGGACAGGGGCCTACAATGAGCAGTTCTTC CASSLVGTGAYNEQFF
NA TRBJ1-1 15 NA TRBV29-1 TGCAGCGTTGAAGAGGATCACAGCATGAACACTGAAGCTTTCTTT CSVEEDHSMNTEAFF
many TRBJ2-1 14 NA TRBV27 TGTGCCAGCAGTTCGGGGACGGATACAATGAGCCAGTTCTTC CASSSGTDTMSQFF
NA TRBJ1-6 16 NA TRBV9 TGTGCCAGCAGACCCGGTGGGAGCTCCTATAATTCACCCCTCCACTTT CASRPGGSSYNSPLHF
once TRBJ2-3 15 TRBD1 TRBV9 TGTGCCAGCAGCGTACTCCGGGACAGGCTGGATACGCAGTATTTT CASSVLRDRLDTQYF
NA TRBJ2-6 16 TRBD1 TRBV28 TGTGCCAGCAGGCGCACCCACAGGGGTGGGGCCAACGTCCTGACTTTC CASRRTHRGGANVLTF
NA TRBJ1-2 16 NA TRBV5-1 TGCGCCAGCAGCTTGGGTGTGGCCGACTCTTTAGATGGCTACACCTTC CASSLGVADSLDGYTF
NA TRBJ2-7 14 NA TRBV4-1 TGCGCCAGCAGCCGCCTACAGGGTTTCTCCGAGCAGTACTTC CASSRLQGFSEQYF
once TRBJ2-4 13 NA TRBV7-8 TGTGCCAGCAGCGTCAGCGGACTTGGGGGGCAGTACTTC CASSVSGLGGQYF
few TRBJ2-3 13 NA TRBV10-3 TGTGCCATCAGGATTCACAACACAGATACGCAGTATTTT CAIRIHNTDTQYF
NA TRBJ1-5 13 NA TRBV20-1 TGCAGTGCAAACAGTAGACGCAATCAGCCCCAGCATTTT CSANSRRNQPQHF
few TRBJ2-7 14 TRBD1 TRBV28 TGTGCCAGCAGTTCGGGGACAGGCGTCTACGAGCAGTACTTC CASSSGTGVYEQYF
few TRBJ1-2 12 NA TRBV20-1 TGCAGGCCAGACAGGACCCTAGATGGCTACACCTTC CRPDRTLDGYTF
NA TRBJ1-1 14 TRBD1 TRBV6-5 TGTGCCAGCAGACGGACAGGAACGAACACTGAAGCTTTCTTT CASRRTGTNTEAFF
NA TRBJ2-1 15 TRBD2 TRBV12-3/TRBV12-4 TGTGCCAGCAGTTCGGGCGGGAGCGTGTATAATGAGCAGTTCTTC CASSSGGSVYNEQFF
NA TRBJ2-6 18 TRBD1 TRBV7-9 TGTGCCAGCAGCGTCGACAGGGGGCGAGGATCTGGGGCCAACGTCCTGACTTTC CASSVDRGRGSGANVLTF
NA TRBJ2-1 15 TRBD2 TRBV7-3 TGTGCCAGCAGATTAGCGGGAGCCCCCTACAATGAGCAGTTCTTC CASRLAGAPYNEQFF